This T cell receptor beta chain originates from a study of T cells after posttransplantation cyclophosphamide. Using immunoSEQ multiplex PCR, the repertoire was profiled, and TCRdb retains in-frame clones only, with some absent. The table lists about 1,700 clones, about four fifths of them singletons. Study results and caveats: Blood and skin or GI T cell repertoires showed limited TRB overlap. TRB clonality was highly associated with recipient CMV seropositivity and reactivation. Later blood repertoires were often dominated by clones from the donor CD8+ memory compartment.

Details on this clone: The target antigen is unknown.

The TCR was taken from a woman in her forties or fifties in good health and a related stem cell transplant donor. The sample consisted of CD8+ T cells sorted from bone marrow.

In DNA form, the CDR3 reads TGTGCCAGCAGCTTATTAACGGGGGATGAGCAGTTCTTC. This sequence encodes CASSLLTGDEQFF. The chain couples TRBV7-6 to TRBJ2-1; D may be TRBD2 (6 bases). The germline V gene encodes CDR1 SGHVS and CDR2 FNYEAQ. V lost 2 bases and J 8 bases, leaving 10 bases between the germline ends. The CDR3 totals 13 residues.